The next 5 T cell receptor beta chains were all read from a single sample in a study of T-cell memory formation after mild COVID-19. Each CDR3 protein is one row after TCRdb ran MiXCR on the 5' RACE reads. The repertoire holds about 260,000 distinct CDR3 sequences, with about a sixth as singletons. Source material: PBMCs or a T cell subset sorted from them (not recorded which). These receptors were taken from a man aged 18-30 years who had mild COVID-19 (a few samples of this study predate the infection). Cell type and time point are not known.

This CDR3 is CASSTNRWGVTEAFF. CDR3 nucleotide sequence: TGTGCCAGCAGTACGAACAGGTGGGGGGTTACTGAAGCTTTCTTT. The chain combines TRBV27 with TRBJ1-1; perhaps TRBD1 as D (5 bases). The ends were cut back, 5 bases at V and 5 bases at J, with 18 bases in the middle. The CDR3 spans 15 residues. Germline V gene sequence: CDR1 MNHEY, CDR2 SMNVEV (reference sequence).

A few counts support this clonotype. The rearrangement links TRBV9 to TRBJ1-4; weak D call: TRBD1 (5 bases). Germline assignment: CDR1 SGDLS and CDR2 YYNGEE. The length of the CDR3 is 19 residues. With 4 bases removed from V and 7 bases from J, the gap between germline ends came to 29 bases. CDR3 coding DNA: TGTGCCAGCAGCCCGCGCGAGGCCGTGTTGGGGGTAGGAGGTGAAAAACTGTTTTTT. It yields the protein CASSPREAVLGVGGEKLFF.

In its sample, this clonotype was seen a few times. V gene TRBV7-8 combines with J gene TRBJ1-1, with D possibly matching TRBD1 (5 bases). Germline V gene sequence: CDR1 SGHVS, CDR2 FQNEAQ. V shed 0 bases and J shed 1 base, with 9 bases lying between them. CDR3 length equals 15 residues. DNA for the CDR3: TGTGCCAGCAGCTTAGCGGGCAGGGCGAACACTGAAGCTTTCTTT. This codes for CASSLAGRANTEAFF.

This clonotype was found a few times. The chain has TRBV29-1 and TRBJ1-1; D possibly corresponds to TRBD1 (5 bases). Trimming pared 6 bases from V and 4 bases from J, leaving 12 bases between. Germline V gives CDR1 SQVTM, CDR2 ANQGSEA. The CDR3 has 12 residues. The DNA of the CDR3 is TGCAGCGTGCACAGGATGGGCACTGAAGCTTTCTTT. Translated, it gives CSVHRMGTEAFF.

This chain links TRBV4-1 with TRBJ2-5, with 7 nucleotides matching TRBD2. This CDR3 region has 16 residues. Trimming cost V 8 bases and J 0 bases; bases outside gene matches: 12. Per germline, CDR1 MGHRA and CDR2 YSYEKL. As DNA, the CDR3 is TGCGCCAGCTCCCCGATTCGGGGGGTGTACCAAGAGACCCAGTACTTC. This encodes CASSPIRGVYQETQYF.